A single sample is the source of the 10 T cell receptor beta chains below, sequenced in a study of early T cells in non-severe SARS-CoV-2 infection. One entry per CDR3 protein results from TCRdb running MiXCR on the 5' RACE reads. The data show 60,000 to 75,000 distinct CDR3 sequences, more than 9.5% seen once. Here the sequenced sample was whole blood, taken at baseline. All receptors come from an adult who was a healthcare worker with PCR-confirmed SARS-CoV-2 infection or an uninfected control (not recorded which).

This clonotype was counted many times. V and J are TRBV15 and TRBJ2-3; D not certain. The CDR3 has 14 residues. CDR1 and CDR2 from the germline V gene are LNHNV and YYDKDF (reference sequence). V lost 1 base to trimming and J lost 4 bases, with 9 bases between them. CDR3 in DNA: TGTGCCACCAGCAGAGGTGGCCGCCCAGATACGCAGTATTTT. Amino acid sequence: CATSRGGRPDTQYF.

The chain joins TRBV29-1 to TRBJ2-7, with a possible D match to TRBD1 (7 bases). V was pared by 3 bases and J by 2 bases, with 26 bases between. The CDR3 loop spans 18 amino acids. The germline CDR1 and CDR2 sequences are SQVTM and ANQGSEA. CDR3 DNA: TGCAGCGTTGATGCTGGGCGTGACGCAGGGGGGAGGCCCTACGAGCAGTACTTC. The encoded protein is CSVDAGRDAGGRPYEQYF.

This clonotype was detected a few times. The V and J genes are TRBV19 and TRBJ2-3; 9 positions match TRBD2. Germline CDR1 is LNHDA and CDR2 is SQIVND (reference sequence). The CDR3 runs 16 residues. V gave up 5 bases and J gave up 0 bases; unmatched junction bases: 6. CDR3 residues: CASSSRLAASTDTQYF. CDR3 DNA: TGTGCCAGTAGTTCCAGACTAGCGGCTAGCACAGATACGCAGTATTTT.

This clonotype has just a few counts. The chain couples TRBV29-1 to TRBJ2-7; D is ambiguous. CDR1 and CDR2 (germline): SQVTM, ANQGSEA. V was shortened by 4 bases and J by 2 bases, with 6 bases between the two germline ends. This CDR3 spans 11 amino acids. The CDR3, as DNA: TGCAGCGTTGCCATCACCTACGAGCAGTACTTC. Translated, it gives CSVAITYEQYF.

This clonotype has just a few counts. The chain is built from TRBV18 and TRBJ1-1; TRBD1 aligns across 11 bases. Germline assignment: CDR1 KGHSH and CDR2 LQKENI. J gave up 0 bases and V 2 bases, and 2 bases lay outside the gene matches. The CDR3 consists of 16 residues. The CDR3 protein is CASSPGQGAMNTEAFF. The CDR3 DNA is TGTGCCAGCTCACCAGGACAGGGGGCCATGAACACTGAAGCTTTCTTT.

This clonotype was found a few times. This chain joins TRBV18 and TRBJ2-3; D gene ambiguous. The CDR3 length is 16 residues. Germline CDR1 reads KGHSH; CDR2 reads LQKENI. Trimming removed 3 bases at V and 1 base at J, with 14 bases between. Here the CDR3 DNA reads TGTGCCAGCTCACCCTCCATAGGAGTTGGCACAGATACGCAGTATTTT. Translated, it gives CASSPSIGVGTDTQYF.

This clonotype was picked up a small number of times. The chain joins TRBV12-5 to TRBJ2-2; no definite D call. Germline-derived CDR1 and CDR2 are LGHNT and FRNRAP. Trimming removed 5 bases at V and 6 bases at J, with 7 bases between. There are 12 residues in the CDR3. DNA for the CDR3: TGTGCTAGTGGTCCCCTTTCCGGGGAGCTGTTTTTT. Translation: CASGPLSGELFF.

In its sample, this clonotype was seen a few times. An end of the junction does not agree with germline; a read error may underlie this. The chain combines TRBV7-8 with TRBJ2-4, with D possibly TRBD2 on 6 matching bases. CDR3 length equals 15 residues. The germline gives CDR1 SGHVS, CDR2 FQNEAQ. The CDR3 nucleotides are TGTGCCAGCAGCTGGGGAGGTCTAGCCCAAAACATTCAGTACTTC. Protein product: CASSWGGLAQNIQYF.

This clonotype was found many times. The V gene is TRBV11-2, the J gene TRBJ2-2; D perhaps matches TRBD2 (6 bases). CDR1 is SGHAT and CDR2 is FQNNGV in the germline V gene. The CDR3 is made up of 14 amino acids. Trimming left V 2 bases short and J 7 bases short, with 11 bases between. The CDR3 DNA reads as TGTGCCAGCAGCTTATCGGGGGTTGGCGGGGAGCTGTTTTTT. Amino acids: CASSLSGVGGELFF.

This clonotype was observed at least ten times. V usage is TRBV24-1 and J usage is TRBJ1-2; tentatively, D is TRBD1 (5 bases). V lost 9 bases to trimming and J lost 7 bases, with 14 bases between them. The length of the CDR3 is 12 residues. CDR1 and CDR2 from the germline V gene are KGHDR and SFDVKD. DNA for the CDR3: TGTGCCACCCGGGACCCACCGGGTGGCTACACCTTC. The encoded protein is CATRDPPGGYTF.